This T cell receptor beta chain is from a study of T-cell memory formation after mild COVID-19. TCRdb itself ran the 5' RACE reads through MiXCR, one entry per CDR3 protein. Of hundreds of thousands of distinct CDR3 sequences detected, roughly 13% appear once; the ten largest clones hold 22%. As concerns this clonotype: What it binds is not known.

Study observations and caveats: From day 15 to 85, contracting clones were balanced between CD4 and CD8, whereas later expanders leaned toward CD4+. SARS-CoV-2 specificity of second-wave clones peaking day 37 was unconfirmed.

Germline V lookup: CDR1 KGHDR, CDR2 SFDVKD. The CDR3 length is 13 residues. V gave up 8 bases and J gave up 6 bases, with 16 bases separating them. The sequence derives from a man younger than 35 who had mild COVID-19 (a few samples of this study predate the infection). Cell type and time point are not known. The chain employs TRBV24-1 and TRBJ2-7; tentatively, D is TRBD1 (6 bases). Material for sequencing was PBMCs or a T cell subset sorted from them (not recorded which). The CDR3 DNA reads TGTGCCACCAATGGCCAGGGGAGAAGCGAGCAGTACGTC. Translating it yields CATNGQGRSEQYV.